The 8 T cell receptor beta chains below were found in one sample sequenced in a study of blood T cells in healthy people across ages. A J-beta primer mix and a sample-barcoded 5' primer were used in a second PCR of roughly 6 to 11 cycles. Via MiXCR, TCRdb re-called the 5' RACE reads, giving one row per CDR3 protein. In the table there are about 1 million distinct CDR3 sequences, 45% of which are singletons. The sequenced sample was blood. The receptors were gathered from a woman in her sixties in good health.

This chain connects TRBV20-1 to TRBJ2-1, with D perhaps TRBD2 (5 bases). V was clipped by 6 bases and J by 0 bases, with 15 bases between them. CDR1 DFQATT and CDR2 SNEGSKA come from the germline V gene (reference sequence). The CDR3 extends over 15 amino acids. The CDR3 reads CSAGGVDSSYNEQFF. The CDR3 coding sequence is TGCAGTGCCGGAGGTGTGGATAGCTCCTACAATGAGCAGTTCTTC.

The chain carries TRBV5-6 and TRBJ1-2, with TRBD1 identical over 8 bases. The ends lost 3 bases at V and 7 bases at J; junction bases unmatched: 8. The CDR3 is 14 amino acids. CDR1 is SGHDT, CDR2 YYEEEE, per germline. The CDR3 region is CASSSTGQGTGYTF. The DNA for the CDR3 is TGTGCCAGCAGCTCAACCGGACAGGGAACTGGCTACACCTTC.

This clonotype was counted a single time. A single base separates this from a much larger clone, so it may be a read error. The V gene is TRBV3-1, the J gene TRBJ2-7, with 8 bases identical to TRBD1. The length of the CDR3 is 14 residues. CDR1 is LGHDT, CDR2 YNNKEL, per germline (reference sequence). CDR3 sequence (DNA): TGTGCCAGCAGCCAAGGACAGGGGACCTACAAGCAGTACTTC. Its protein product is CASSQGQGTYKQYF.

This clonotype showed up just a few times. V usage is TRBV27 and J usage is TRBJ2-7; D is unclear. The CDR3 is made up of 16 amino acids. Germline V gene lookup returns CDR1 MNHEY and CDR2 SMNVEV (reference sequence). V lost 2 bases and J lost 5, with 19 bases in between. The CDR3 region is CASSLRRPTLGDEQYF. In nucleotides, the CDR3 is TGTGCCAGCAGTTTAAGACGTCCTACCCTCGGCGACGAGCAGTACTTC.

The chain joins TRBV14 to TRBJ2-1; TRBD2 aligns across 12 bases. The ends lost 6 bases at V and 10 bases at J; junction bases unmatched: 7. The CDR3 runs to 14 residues. Germline lookup yields CDR1 SGHDN and CDR2 FVKESK. CDR3: CASRALAGGQEQFF. In DNA form, the CDR3 reads TGTGCCAGCAGGGCACTAGCGGGAGGTCAGGAGCAGTTCTTC.

The gene calls are TRBV6-5 and TRBJ1-2; no clear D gene. V lost 6 bases and J lost 4, with 12 bases in between. CDR3 size: 13 residues. Looked up from germline, CDR1 is MNHEY and CDR2 is SVGAGI. The CDR3 sequence: CASSPELLYGYTF. CDR3 bases: TGTGCCAGCAGCCCGGAGCTTCTCTATGGCTACACCTTC.

This clonotype has only a few counts. The chain employs TRBV10-3 and TRBJ2-5; D is tentatively TRBD1 or TRBD2 (5 bases each). The V and J ends lost 5 bases and 7 bases respectively, with 14 bases between them. The germline V gene encodes CDR1 ENHRY and CDR2 SYGVKD. The CDR3 loop spans 13 amino acids. CDR3 region: CAISWGPEVTQYF. The CDR3 nucleotides read TGTGCCATCAGTTGGGGACCAGAAGTGACCCAGTACTTC.

This clonotype was counted between two and nine times. This chain joins TRBV11-2 and TRBJ2-3, with 8 positions matching TRBD2. CDR1 is SGHAT and CDR2 is FQNNGV in the germline V gene. This CDR3 is built from 16 residues. The V gene end was trimmed by 2 bases and the J gene end by 4 bases; junction bases not matched to a gene: 8. CDR3 protein: CASSLYGRGLPDTQYF. The CDR3 DNA reads TGTGCCAGCAGCTTATACGGGAGGGGCTTACCAGATACGCAGTATTTT.